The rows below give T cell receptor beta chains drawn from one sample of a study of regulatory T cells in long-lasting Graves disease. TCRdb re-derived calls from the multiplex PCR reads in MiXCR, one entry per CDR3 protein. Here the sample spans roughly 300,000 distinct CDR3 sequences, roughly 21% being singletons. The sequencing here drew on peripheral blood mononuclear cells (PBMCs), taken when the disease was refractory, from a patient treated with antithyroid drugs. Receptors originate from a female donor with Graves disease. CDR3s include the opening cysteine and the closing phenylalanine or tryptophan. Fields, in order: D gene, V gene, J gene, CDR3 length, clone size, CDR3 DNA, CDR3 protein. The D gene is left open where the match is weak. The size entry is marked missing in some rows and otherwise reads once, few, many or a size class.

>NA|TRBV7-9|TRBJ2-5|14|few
TGTGCCAGCAGCTTAAGAGTGGAGAAAGAGACCCAGTACTTC
CASSLRVEKETQYF
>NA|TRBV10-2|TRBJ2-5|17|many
TGCGCCAGCAGTGAGTCCAACATAGGGGAGTGGCAAGAGACCCAGTACTTC
CASSESNIGEWQETQYF
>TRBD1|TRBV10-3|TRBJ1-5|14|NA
TGTGCCATCAGTGACCACAGGGGAGGTCAGCCCCAGCATTTT
CAISDHRGGQPQHF
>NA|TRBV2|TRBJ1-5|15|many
TGTGCCAGCAGTGAAGGACAGGTCGGCAATCAGCCCCAGCATTTT
CASSEGQVGNQPQHF
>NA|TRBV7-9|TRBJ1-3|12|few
TGTGCCAGCAGCCCCCAAGGAAACACCATATATTTT
CASSPQGNTIYF
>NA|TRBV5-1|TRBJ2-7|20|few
TGCGCCAGCAGCTTGGAGCCGATTGGTAGGGCGGGCCCTAGCTCCTACGAGCAGTACTTC
CASSLEPIGRAGPSSYEQYF
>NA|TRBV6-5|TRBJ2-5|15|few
TGTGCCAGCAGTTACTCGATGCGGGGGCGGGAGACCCAGTACTTC
CASSYSMRGRETQYF
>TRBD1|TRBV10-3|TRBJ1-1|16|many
TGTGCCATCAGCCCGGGACAGCCATCCGGGTACTCTGAAGCTTTCTTT
CAISPGQPSGYSEAFF
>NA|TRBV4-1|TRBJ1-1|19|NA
TGCGCCAGCAGCCAACAAAGCCTGGGGGGAGGACTGAATCCCTCTGAAGCTTTCTTT
CASSQQSLGGGLNPSEAFF
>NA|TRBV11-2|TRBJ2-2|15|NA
TGTGCCAGCAGCCAAAGAGGGGAGAACACCGGGGAGCTGTTTTTT
CASSQRGENTGELFF
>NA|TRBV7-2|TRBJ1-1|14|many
TGTGCCAGCAGCTTAGCGTCAGGCTACACTGAAGCTTTCTTT
CASSLASGYTEAFF
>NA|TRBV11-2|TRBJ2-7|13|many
TGTGCCAGCAGCCCCCCTAGCGACTACGAGCAGTACTTC
CASSPPSDYEQYF
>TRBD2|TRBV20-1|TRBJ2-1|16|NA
TGCAGTGCTAGCAGCCCCGCAAGCGGGAGGGTGAATGAGCAGTTCTTC
CSASSPASGRVNEQFF
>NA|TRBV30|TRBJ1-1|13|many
TGTGCCAGCTCGGCTGATTCGAACACTGAAGCTTTCTTT
CASSADSNTEAFF
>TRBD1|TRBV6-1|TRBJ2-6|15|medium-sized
TGTGCCAGCAGTCAGGACAGGGCTGGGGCCAACGTCCTGACTTTC
CASSQDRAGANVLTF
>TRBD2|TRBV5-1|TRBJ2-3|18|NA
TGCGCCAGCAGCCCGGGTAGCGGGAGGACCTTCAGCACAGATACGCAGTATTTT
CASSPGSGRTFSTDTQYF
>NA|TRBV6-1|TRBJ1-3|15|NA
TGTGCCAGCAGCTCCAACAGGGACTCTGGAAACACCATATATTTT
CASSSNRDSGNTIYF
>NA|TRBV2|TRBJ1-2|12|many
TGTGCCACCACAGGGTCCGACTATGGCTACACCTTC
CATTGSDYGYTF
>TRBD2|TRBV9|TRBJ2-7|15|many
TGTGCCAGCAGGAGGGGACTAGCGGGAGTAGACGAGCAGTACTTC
CASRRGLAGVDEQYF
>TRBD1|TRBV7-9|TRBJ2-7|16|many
TGTGCCAGCAGCCCTCGGACAGGGGCAAGGCTCTACGAGCAGTACTTC
CASSPRTGARLYEQYF
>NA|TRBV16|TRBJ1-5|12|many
TGTGCCAGCAGCCATCCGTCACAGCCCCAGCATTTT
CASSHPSQPQHF
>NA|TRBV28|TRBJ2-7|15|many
TGTGCCAGCAGTTTGGGGCAGGTACCCACCTACGAGCAGTACTTC
CASSLGQVPTYEQYF
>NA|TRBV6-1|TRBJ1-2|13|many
TGTGCCGGTCATTCGCCCGGAGCAGGTGGCTACACCTTC
CAGHSPGAGGYTF
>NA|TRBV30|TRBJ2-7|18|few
TGTGCCTGGAGTGTACCCCCCATCAGGGGTTATTTCGGCTACGAGCAGTACTTC
CAWSVPPIRGYFGYEQYF
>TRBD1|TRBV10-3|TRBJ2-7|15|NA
TGTGCCATCAGTGCCTCCCGGGACAGGCCCTACGAGCAGTACTTC
CAISASRDRPYEQYF
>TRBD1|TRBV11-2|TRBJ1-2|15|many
TGTGCCAGCAGCTCCGGGACAGGGGGCCACTATGGCTACACCTTC
CASSSGTGGHYGYTF
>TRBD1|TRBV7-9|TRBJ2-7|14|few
TGTGCCAGCAGCTTGGGACAGGGTATCGACGAGCAGTACTTC
CASSLGQGIDEQYF
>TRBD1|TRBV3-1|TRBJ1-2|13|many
TGTGCCACCCAGACAGGGGGAGGATATGGCTACACCTTC
CATQTGGGYGYTF
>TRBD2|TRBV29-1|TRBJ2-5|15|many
TGCAGCGTCCTCCTTTCTAGCGGGGCCCAAGAGACCCAGTACTTC
CSVLLSSGAQETQYF
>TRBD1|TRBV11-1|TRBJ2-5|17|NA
TGCGCCAGCAGCCAAGATTTGCCGCACAGGGGGCTCGAGACCCAGTACTTC
CASSQDLPHRGLETQYF
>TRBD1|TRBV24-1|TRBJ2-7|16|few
TGTGCCACCAGTGATGCGACCCCGGACAGGGAATTCGAGCAGTACTTC
CATSDATPDREFEQYF
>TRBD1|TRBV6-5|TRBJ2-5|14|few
TGTGCCAGCAGTTACAGGGGGCTCCGGGAGACCCAGTACTTC
CASSYRGLRETQYF
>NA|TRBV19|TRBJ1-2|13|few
TGTGCCAGTAGTATGCGAACAATTGATGGCTACACCTTC
CASSMRTIDGYTF
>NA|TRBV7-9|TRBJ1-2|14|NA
TGTGCCAGCAGATACGGCACGAGCAACTATGGCTACACCTTC
CASRYGTSNYGYTF
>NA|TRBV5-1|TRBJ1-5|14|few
TGCGCCAGCAGCCCCGGACAGACTAATCAGCCCCAGCATTTT
CASSPGQTNQPQHF
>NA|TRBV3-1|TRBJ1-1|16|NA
TGTGCCAGCAGCCGCGCGGTGCGGGCCCGCCCGGGGAGGGCTTTCTTT
CASSRAVRARPGRAFF
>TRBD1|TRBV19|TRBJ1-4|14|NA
TGTGCCAGTAGTGACAGGGGGAGTGGAGGAAAACTGTTTTTT
CASSDRGSGGKLFF
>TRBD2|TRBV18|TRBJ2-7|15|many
TGTGCCAGCAGTCCCGGAGCTAGCGGGAGCTACGAGCAGTACTTC
CASSPGASGSYEQYF
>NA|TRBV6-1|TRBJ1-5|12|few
TGTGCCAGTAACAGGGTGTATCAGCCCCAGCATTTT
CASNRVYQPQHF
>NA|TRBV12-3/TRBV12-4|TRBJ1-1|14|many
TGTGCCAGCAGTTTATTCGCCAGGGGCACTGAAGCTTTCTTT
CASSLFARGTEAFF
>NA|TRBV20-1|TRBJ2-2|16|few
TGCAGTGCTAGAGATCCAGGGGAGAGGAGGACCGGGGAGCTGTTTTTT
CSARDPGERRTGELFF
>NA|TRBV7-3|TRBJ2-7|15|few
TGTGCCAGCAGCCCCATTAGCGCTAGCCTCTACGAGCAGTACTTC
CASSPISASLYEQYF
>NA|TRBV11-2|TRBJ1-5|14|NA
TGTGCCAGCAACTTAGAGGCATTTAATCAGCCCCAGCATTTT
CASNLEAFNQPQHF
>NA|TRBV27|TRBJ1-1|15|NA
TGTGCCAGCAGTTTGCTTGGGTTGGTGAACACTGAAGCTTTCTTT
CASSLLGLVNTEAFF
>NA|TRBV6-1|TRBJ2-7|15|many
TGTGCCAGCAGTGAAACGATTCGGGAGTCCTACGAGCAGTACTTC
CASSETIRESYEQYF
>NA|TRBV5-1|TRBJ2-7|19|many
TGCGCCAGCAGCTTCTTTTCACTCGGGACGGACTTTCTAGGATACGAGCAGTACTTC
CASSFFSLGTDFLGYEQYF
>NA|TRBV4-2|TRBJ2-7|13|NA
TGTGCCAGCAGCCAAGAACTCTCGGTCGAGCAGTACTTC
CASSQELSVEQYF
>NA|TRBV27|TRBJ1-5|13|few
TGTGCCAGCAGCCAGACGGCTAATCAGCCCCAGCATTTT
CASSQTANQPQHF
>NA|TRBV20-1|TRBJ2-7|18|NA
TGCAGTGCTAGAGTAGGAGTCGGAGGGAGCAAGGGTATCCACGAGCAGTACTTC
CSARVGVGGSKGIHEQYF
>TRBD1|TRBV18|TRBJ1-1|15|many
TGTGCCAGCTCACCACCGGGACAGGGGATCACTGAAGCTTTCTTT
CASSPPGQGITEAFF
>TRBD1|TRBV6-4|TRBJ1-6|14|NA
TGTGCCAGTGCTACCGGGACAGATAATTCACCCCTCCACTTT
CASATGTDNSPLHF